One sample yielded the 15 T cell receptor beta chains listed below, sequenced in a study of blood T cell repertoires in COVID-19. The data were produced by immunoSEQ multiplex PCR, yet TCRdb's version contains in-frame clones alone and is incomplete. The sample lists fewer than 250,000 clones, around 85% occurring once. Sample: peripheral blood. Every receptor here comes from a man in his forties with acute or convalescent COVID-19.

The V gene is TRBV27, the J gene TRBJ2-7; possibly TRBD1 for D (6 bases). This CDR3 region has 12 residues. Deletions cut 6 bases from V and 5 bases from J, with 11 bases between. In germline, CDR1 is MNHEY, CDR2 SMNVEV (reference sequence). CDR3 in DNA: TGTGCCAGCAGGGGGGCAGGGGACGAGCAGTACTTC. Translation gives CASRGAGDEQYF.

The rearrangement uses TRBV5-1 and TRBJ2-1, with D possibly TRBD1 on 5 matching bases. The CDR3 covers 16 residues. Germline V gives CDR1 SGHRS, CDR2 YFSETQ. Trimming stripped 1 base from V and 3 bases from J, with 14 bases between. The CDR3 coding sequence is TGCGCCAGCAGCTTGCAACTCTCCCAGGGCTACAATGAGCAGTTCTTC. This encodes CASSLQLSQGYNEQFF.

The rearrangement joins TRBV18 to TRBJ1-6; the match to TRBD1 covers 11 bases. With 3 bases clipped from V and 7 bases from J, the junction kept 5 bases outside the gene matches. From germline, CDR1 is KGHSH and CDR2 LQKENI. CDR3 length: 16 amino acids. CDR3 sequence: CASSPSGQGGNSPLHF. CDR3 nucleotide sequence: TGTGCCAGCTCACCTTCGGGACAGGGGGGGAATTCACCCCTCCACTTT.

Comment on this clone: The same CDR3 can be traced to other DNA sequences in this sample. This sequence joins TRBV5-1 and TRBJ1-1, with TRBD1 matching over 11 bases. CDR1 and CDR2 from the germline V gene are SGHRS and YFSETQ. Trimming took 4 bases from V and 4 from J; bases not matched to a gene: 6. The CDR3 length is 15 residues. The DNA of the CDR3 is TGCGCCAGCAGCCTATCCGGGACAGGGGGCACTGAAGCTTTCTTT. Its translation is CASSLSGTGGTEAFF. Full variable domain (missing parts from reference TRBV5-1 and TRBJ1-1): KAGVTQTPRYLIKTRGQQVTLSCSPISGHRSVSWYQQTPGQGLQFLFEYFSETQRNKGNFPGRFSGRQFSNSRSEMNVSTLELGDSALYLCASSLSGTGGTEAFFGQGTRLTVV.

The V and J genes are TRBV6-6 and TRBJ2-3; 10 nucleotides align to TRBD2. CDR1 MNHNY and CDR2 SVGAGI come from the germline V gene (reference sequence). This CDR3 contains 14 residues. V lost 3 bases and J lost 5; bases outside the gene matches: 2. The CDR3 protein is CASSYGTSVDTQYF. The CDR3 bases are TGTGCCAGCAGTTATGGGACTAGCGTAGATACGCAGTATTTT.

V is TRBV7-9 and J is TRBJ2-7, with D possibly matching TRBD1 (6 bases). The CDR3 length is 16 residues. Germline-derived CDR1 and CDR2 are SEHNR and FQNEAQ (reference sequence). Trimming removed 6 bases at V and 4 bases at J, with 22 bases between. The CDR3 reads CASRPIQGLLLYEQYF. The CDR3 DNA sequence: TGTGCCAGCAGACCCATACAGGGCTTGCTCCTGTACGAGCAGTACTTC.

This chain joins TRBV5-6 and TRBJ1-5, with D uncertain. The CDR3 is made up of 13 amino acids. The germline V and J ends were trimmed by 4 bases and 9 bases, with 14 bases remaining between them. Per germline, CDR1 SGHDT and CDR2 YYEEEE. The CDR3 sequence is CASSHVPAGPQHF. The CDR3 bases are TGTGCCAGCAGCCATGTCCCGGCAGGGCCCCAGCATTTT.

The chain recombines TRBV3-1 (or the pseudogene TRBV3-2) with TRBJ2-3, with 8 bases lining up with TRBD2. Germline CDR1 and CDR2: LGHDT and YNNKEL (reference sequence). The V and J ends lost 0 bases and 5 bases, in that order; junction bases with no gene match: 7. The CDR3 totals 16 residues. Here the CDR3 reads CASSQERGGIGDTQYF. CDR3 nucleotides: TGTGCCAGCAGCCAAGAACGGGGGGGAATCGGAGATACGCAGTATTTT.

This chain links TRBV30 with TRBJ1-5, with D tentatively TRBD1 (5 bases). Germline lookup yields CDR1 GTSNPN and CDR2 SVGIG (reference sequence). The CDR3 has 13 residues. V lost 0 bases to trimming and J lost 7 bases, with 10 bases between them. CDR3 amino acids: CAWSVQDRQPQHF. The CDR3, as DNA: TGTGCCTGGAGTGTACAGGATAGGCAGCCCCAGCATTTT.

The chain employs TRBV5-4 and TRBJ1-2, with D perhaps TRBD1 (5 bases). Germline V CDR1 and CDR2: SGHNT, YYREEE (reference sequence). This CDR3 spans 15 amino acids. With 4 bases removed from V and 2 bases from J, the gap between germline ends came to 15 bases. CDR3 DNA sequence: TGTGCCAGCAGCCCTCACCGGCAGGGCAACTATGGCTACACCTTC. Protein product: CASSPHRQGNYGYTF.

The chain uses TRBV29-1 and TRBJ2-7; possible D gene TRBD1, 5 bases. The CDR3 extends over 14 amino acids. Trimming took 6 bases from V and 1 from J, leaving 16 bases between them. Per the germline V gene, CDR1 is SQVTM and CDR2 is ANQGSEA. In nucleotides, the CDR3 is TGCAGCGTAGAAACAGGTTACCCTTCCTACGAGCAGTACTTC. Protein product: CSVETGYPSYEQYF.

The rearrangement links TRBV7-2 to TRBJ1-5, with a possible D match to TRBD1 (5 bases). Trimming left V 2 bases short and J 4 bases short, with 12 bases between. The CDR3 covers 15 residues. From germline, CDR1 is SGHTA and CDR2 FQGNSA. CDR3 protein: CASSLRGGINQPQHF. CDR3 bases: TGTGCCAGCAGCTTACGGGGCGGGATTAATCAGCCCCAGCATTTT.

The chain has TRBV18 and TRBJ1-5, with a tentative D call TRBD1 (5 bases). Trimming left V 3 bases short and J 2 bases short, with 11 bases between. This CDR3 comprises 15 residues. The germline CDR1 and CDR2 sequences are KGHSH and LQKENI. The CDR3 DNA sequence: TGTGCCAGCTCACCGACAACAGGTGGCAATCAGCCCCAGCATTTT. Encoded protein: CASSPTTGGNQPQHF.

This clone showed up just once. V usage is TRBV18 and J usage is TRBJ2-5; tentatively, D is TRBD1 (5 bases). Trimming took off 6 bases at V and 4 bases at J, with 15 bases between the two ends. This CDR3 region has 14 residues. Looked up from germline, CDR1 is KGHSH and CDR2 is LQKENI. The CDR3 DNA reads as TGTGCCAGCTCCCTGACAGAAGGCTTAGAGACCCAGTACTTC. It is translated as CASSLTEGLETQYF.

This clone was recorded a few times. The chain has TRBV7-2 and TRBJ2-2; D is possibly TRBD2 (6 bases). V was clipped by 1 base and J by 3 bases, with 21 bases between them. This CDR3 is built from 19 residues. Germline CDR1 is SGHTA and CDR2 is FQGNSA. The CDR3 DNA sequence: TGTGCCAGCAGCTTAGTTGTAAGTAGCGGCCTTGGAGACACCGGGGAGCTGTTTTTT. Its translation: CASSLVVSSGLGDTGELFF.